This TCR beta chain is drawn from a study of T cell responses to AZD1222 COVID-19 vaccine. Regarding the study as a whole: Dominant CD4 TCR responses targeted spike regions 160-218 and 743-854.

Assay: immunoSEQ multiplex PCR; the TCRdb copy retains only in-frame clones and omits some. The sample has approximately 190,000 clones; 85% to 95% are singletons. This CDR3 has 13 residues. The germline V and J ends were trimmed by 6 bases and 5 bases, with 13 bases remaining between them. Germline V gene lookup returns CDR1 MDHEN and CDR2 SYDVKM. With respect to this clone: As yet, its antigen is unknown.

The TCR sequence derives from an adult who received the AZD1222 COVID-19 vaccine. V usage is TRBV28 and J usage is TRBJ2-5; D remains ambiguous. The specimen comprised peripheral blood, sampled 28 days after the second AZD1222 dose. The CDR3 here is CASSLLDGETQYF. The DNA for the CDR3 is TGTGCCAGCAGCTTGCTGGACGGGGAGACCCAGTACTTC.